The TCR beta chain under discussion was sequenced for a study of shared clonotypes between healthy human individuals. In the naive CD8 group, cells lacked CD45RO and were positively selected for CCR7, so terminally differentiated effector memory CD45RA+ cells were left out. There were no recent acute infections or vaccinations among the donors, who were healthy HIV-negative adults. The donors were all Caucasian adults (living in Nashville, Tennessee). Sequencing used immunoSEQ multiplex PCR; TCRdb keeps in-frame clones, though not all of them. The sample yields about 2.2 million clones, 93% seen once. The V end was cut by 2 bases, the J end by 2 bases, with 13 bases between. CDR1 is MNHNY and CDR2 is SVGAGI in the germline V gene (reference sequence). The CDR3 consists of 15 residues.

What was sequenced was naive CD8+ T cells from PBMCs. The receptor's source is a man in his late teens or twenties in good health. Some clones in this sample may be carry-over from other donors' samples. The V gene is TRBV6-6, the J gene TRBJ2-7; possibly TRBD2 for D (6 bases). CDR3 residues: CASSYNSGGAYEQYF. The CDR3 bases are TGTGCCAGCAGTTACAATAGCGGTGGGGCCTACGAGCAGTACTTC.